What follows describes a single T cell receptor beta chain. This sample was included in a study of shared clonotypes between healthy human individuals. Overall study: The study drew on two women and a few men aged 18 to 49 as donors.

Profiled with immunoSEQ multiplex PCR; TCRdb holds only in-frame clones, not every one. This sample has about 1.1 million clones, with 75% to 80% found just once. V was clipped by 6 bases and J by 4 bases, with 13 bases between them. The germline V gene encodes CDR1 SGHRS and CDR2 YFSETQ. CDR3 length: 14 residues. The rearrangement uses TRBV5-1 and TRBJ2-2; tentative D call: TRBD1 (6 bases). The sample was memory CD4+ T cells from PBMCs. As to subset: CD45RA-negative fraction. The clonotype originates from a man younger than 35 in good health. Some clones in this sample may be carry-over from other donors' samples. The CDR3 protein is CASKGTTATGELFF. CDR3 nucleotides: TGCGCCAGCAAGGGGACAACGGCCACCGGGGAGCTGTTTTTT. Together with reference TRBV5-1 and TRBJ2-2, the CDR3 gives the full variable domain: KAGVTQTPRYLIKTRGQQVTLSCSPISGHRSVSWYQQTPGQGLQFLFEYFSETQRNKGNFPGRFSGRQFSNSRSEMNVSTLELGDSALYLCASKGTTATGELFFGEGSRLTVL.